This T cell receptor beta chain was sequenced for a study of regulatory T cells in long-lasting Graves disease. For TCR beta, libraries came from iRepertoire HTBI primers and Arm-PCR of CDR3 regions. One entry per CDR3 protein results from TCRdb running MiXCR on the multiplex PCR reads. The table lists 350,000 to 550,000 distinct CDR3 sequences, 15% of them singletons. Of note for this clonotype: Its antigen remains unknown.

Study outcomes and limitations: Small sample size may have lowered accuracy.

Germline lookup yields CDR1 SEHNR and CDR2 FQNEAQ (reference sequence). V gave up 5 bases and J gave up 2 bases, with 7 bases separating them. CDR3 size: 12 residues. Time point noted: newly diagnosed GD, antithyroid drugs for less than 3 months. Preparation of the TCR library used RNA extracted from PBMCs. The same specimen was also included in a second study, on T cells in Graves' hyperthyroidism and ophthalmopathy.

This rearrangement joins TRBV7-9 to TRBJ2-7; unclear D gene. The clonotype was recovered from a woman aged 30 to 39 with Graves disease. Sequences were derived from peripheral blood mononuclear cells (PBMCs), sampled at new diagnosis, from a patient treated with antithyroid drugs. The chain's CDR3 is CASSNTAYEQYF. Here the CDR3 DNA reads TGTGCCAGCAGCAATACAGCCTACGAGCAGTACTTC.